These 19 T cell receptor beta chains share one sample of origin, sequenced in a study of blood T cell repertoires in COVID-19. Repertoires were generated with immunoSEQ multiplex PCR, while TCRdb's copy carries only in-frame clones and drops some. The sample consists of around 130,000 clones, about 82% of them appearing once. The specimen was peripheral blood. These receptors came from a man aged 55 to 70 with active or convalescent COVID-19.

The gene calls are TRBV6-6 and TRBJ2-7, with TRBD2 as a possible D gene (6 bases). This CDR3 contains 15 residues. V was shortened by 7 bases and J by 2 bases, with 18 bases between the two germline ends. CDR1 is MNHNY and CDR2 is SVGAGI in the germline V gene (reference sequence). CDR3 amino acids: CASTSPRGKAYEQYF. The CDR3 DNA reads TGTGCCAGCACCTCCCCCCGGGGGAAGGCCTACGAGCAGTACTTC.

V and J are TRBV18 and TRBJ1-1; no clear D. Per the germline V gene, CDR1 is KGHSH and CDR2 is LQKENI. The CDR3 has 14 residues. Trimming took 3 bases from V and 4 from J, leaving 12 bases between them. CDR3 residues: CASSPGTAVTEAFF. The CDR3 coding sequence is TGTGCCAGCTCACCTGGAACAGCGGTCACTGAAGCTTTCTTT.

The chain employs TRBV4-3 and TRBJ1-2, with 7 bases matching TRBD1. Germline V gene lookup returns CDR1 LGHNA and CDR2 YSLEER. The junction had 6 bases not matched to a gene; V was cut back by 0 bases and J by 5 bases. The CDR3 is made up of 15 amino acids. CDR3 nucleotides: TGCGCCAGCAGCCAAGATGAAGGGGGCCATTATGGCTACACCTTC. It translates to CASSQDEGGHYGYTF.

The V and J genes are TRBV3-1 (or the pseudogene TRBV3-2) and TRBJ2-7; 11 bases map to TRBD2. In germline, CDR1 is LGHDT, CDR2 YNNKEL (reference sequence). This CDR3 contains 16 residues. V was clipped by 0 bases and J by 4 bases; unmatched bases: 5. CDR3: CASSQDPLAGGYEQYF. The CDR3 coding sequence is TGTGCCAGCAGCCAAGACCCCCTAGCGGGGGGATACGAGCAGTACTTC.

CDR3 coding DNA: TGTGCCAGCAGCCGAACAGAAAATTACGAGCAGTACTTC. It translates to CASSRTENYEQYF. The V gene is TRBV6-2 or TRBV6-3, the J gene TRBJ2-7; D remains unclear. Trimming shortened V by 6 bases and J by 4 bases, and 13 bases separated the two germline ends. The germline V gene has CDR1 MNHEY and CDR2 SVGEGT. The CDR3 is made up of 13 amino acids.

The chain links TRBV27 to TRBJ2-7, with TRBD2 matching over 10 bases. J lost 0 bases, V lost 6 bases, and 2 bases had no gene match. The CDR3 is 14 amino acids. Per germline, CDR1 MNHEY and CDR2 SMNVEV (reference sequence). CDR3 region: CASRTSGRSYEQYF. In DNA, the CDR3 is TGTGCCAGCAGGACTAGCGGGCGCTCCTACGAGCAGTACTTC.

The rearrangement uses TRBV12-3 or TRBV12-4 and TRBJ2-7; D uncertain. CDR3 length: 11 amino acids. V was cut by 4 bases and J by 4 bases, with 5 bases left in between. The CDR3 DNA sequence: TGTGCCAGCAGTTCAGGTTACGAGCAGTACTTC. This encodes CASSSGYEQYF.

The J gene is TRBJ2-7, the V gene TRBV5-1; a weak D match, TRBD1 (5 bases). There are 15 residues in the CDR3. V lost 0 bases and J 6 bases, leaving 16 bases between the germline ends. Germline V gene data show CDR1 as SGHRS and CDR2 as YFSETQ. The CDR3 spells CASSLEGGRVGEQYF. The CDR3 DNA reads as TGCGCCAGCAGCTTGGAAGGTGGCAGGGTGGGCGAGCAGTACTTC.

This chain joins TRBV5-8 and TRBJ2-3, with 8 positions matching TRBD2. The germline V gene has CDR1 SGHTS and CDR2 YDEGEE. V lost 2 bases and J lost 6; bases outside the gene matches: 11. This CDR3 region has 16 residues. CDR3 bases: TGTGCCAGCAGCTTCTCGAGCGGGAGTGTAAGGGATACGCAGTATTTT. Amino acid sequence: CASSFSSGSVRDTQYF.

This clone was seen only a few times. The genes are TRBV11-1 and TRBJ1-6, with TRBD1 as a possible D gene (5 bases). Germline V CDR1 and CDR2: SGHAT, FQDESV (reference sequence). V was trimmed by 5 bases and J by 8 bases, leaving 13 bases between them. The CDR3 has 14 residues. CDR3 DNA: TGTGCCAGCAGCAGCGGGACCCTGTATTCACCCCTCCACTTT. Translation: CASSSGTLYSPLHF.

The gene calls are TRBV18 and TRBJ2-3; 7 bases map to TRBD1. The germline V gene encodes CDR1 KGHSH and CDR2 LQKENI. This CDR3 spans 16 amino acids. After removal of 5 bases from V and 4 bases from J, the junction contained 12 bases not matched to a gene. CDR3 protein: CASSSGPQGGADTQYF. CDR3 coding DNA: TGTGCCAGCTCATCGGGCCCCCAAGGGGGCGCAGATACGCAGTATTTT. The entire variable domain, with the rest obtained from reference TRBV18 and TRBJ2-3, is as follows: NAGVMQNPRHLVRRRGQEARLRCSPMKGHSHVYWYRQLPEEGLKFMVYLQKENIIDESGMPKERFSAEFPKEGPSILRIQQVVRGDSAAYFCASSSGPQGGADTQYFGPGTRLTVL.

The chain recombines TRBV19 with TRBJ2-1; weak D call: TRBD2 (6 bases). In germline, CDR1 is LNHDA, CDR2 SQIVND (reference sequence). This CDR3 has 16 residues. V shed 5 bases and J shed 6 bases, with 20 bases lying between them. The CDR3 region has the DNA TGTGCCAGTAGTCGATCGGGACTCGAAGGGGTCAATGAGCAGTTCTTC. Translation gives CASSRSGLEGVNEQFF.

The gene calls are TRBV5-4 and TRBJ2-5, with D hard to call. CDR3 length: 14 amino acids. The ends were cut back, 0 bases at V and 4 bases at J, with 10 bases in the middle. Germline CDR1 and CDR2: SGHNT and YYREEE (reference sequence). The CDR3 bases are TGTGCCAGCAGCTTGGAAATTAGTCCAGAGACCCAGTACTTC. Protein: CASSLEISPETQYF.

The rearrangement uses TRBV9 and TRBJ2-5; D gene unclear. The CDR3 runs to 14 residues. Trimming removed 0 bases at V and 2 bases at J, with 8 bases between. The germline V gene has CDR1 SGDLS and CDR2 YYNGEE. CDR3 region: CASSVDGRQETQYF. Here the CDR3 DNA reads TGTGCCAGCAGCGTAGACGGCAGGCAAGAGACCCAGTACTTC.

The CDR3 nucleotides are TGCGCCAGCAGCTTGCGGACAGGTTCCCAAGAGACCCAGTACTTC. Translation gives CASSLRTGSQETQYF. This chain links TRBV5-1 with TRBJ2-5, with TRBD1 matching over 7 bases. Germline lookup yields CDR1 SGHRS and CDR2 YFSETQ. The CDR3 sequence is 15 residues long. V gave up 1 base and J gave up 1 base; unmatched junction bases: 4. The full variable domain, completed using reference TRBV5-1 and TRBJ2-5, is KAGVTQTPRYLIKTRGQQVTLSCSPISGHRSVSWYQQTPGQGLQFLFEYFSETQRNKGNFPGRFSGRQFSNSRSEMNVSTLELGDSALYLCASSLRTGSQETQYFGPGTRLLVL.

This clone has more than one count but fewer than ten. DNA of the CDR3: TGTGCCAGCAGCTTTCGTGGACTAGCGGCAGTGGGTGAGCAGTACTTC. It translates to CASSFRGLAAVGEQYF. V is TRBV13 and J is TRBJ2-7; 10 bases are a match to TRBD2. Looked up from germline, CDR1 is PRHDT and CDR2 is FYEKMQ (reference sequence). Trimming removed 3 bases from V and 7 bases from J; junction bases left unmatched: 12. The CDR3 has 16 residues.

V gene TRBV2 combines with J gene TRBJ2-1, with 8 bases fitting TRBD2. V trimming: 7 bases; J trimming: 10 bases; junction bases outside the gene matches: 12. Germline V lookup: CDR1 SNHLY, CDR2 FYNNEI. The CDR3 runs to 14 residues. The CDR3 protein is CASKVGGALREQFF. CDR3 nucleotide sequence: TGTGCCAGCAAAGTCGGGGGGGCTCTCAGAGAGCAGTTCTTC. Drawing the rest from reference TRBV2 and TRBJ2-1, the complete variable domain is EPEVTQTPSHQVTQMGQEVILRCVPISNHLYFYWYRQILGQKVEFLVSFYNNEISEKSEIFDDQFSVERPDGSNFTLKIRSTKLEDSAMYFCASKVGGALREQFFGPGTRLTVL.

The chain recombines TRBV11-3 with TRBJ2-5; the D gene is possibly TRBD2 (5 bases). The CDR3 consists of 15 residues. CDR1 is SGHNT, CDR2 YENEEA, per germline. V shed 5 bases and J shed 4 bases, with 17 bases lying between them. The CDR3 loop is CASSTGVGRSETQYF. The CDR3 nucleotides are TGTGCCAGCAGCACCGGGGTTGGGCGGTCAGAGACCCAGTACTTC.

This rearrangement joins TRBV19 to TRBJ2-2; D might be TRBD2 (6 bases). Germline loops: CDR1 LNHDA, CDR2 SQIVND (reference sequence). V was trimmed by 5 bases and J by 7 bases, leaving 20 bases between them. The CDR3 is made up of 16 amino acids. The CDR3 sequence: CASSPNRGGGNGELFF. The DNA for the CDR3 is TGTGCCAGTAGTCCTAACCGAGGCGGCGGGAACGGGGAGCTGTTTTTT.